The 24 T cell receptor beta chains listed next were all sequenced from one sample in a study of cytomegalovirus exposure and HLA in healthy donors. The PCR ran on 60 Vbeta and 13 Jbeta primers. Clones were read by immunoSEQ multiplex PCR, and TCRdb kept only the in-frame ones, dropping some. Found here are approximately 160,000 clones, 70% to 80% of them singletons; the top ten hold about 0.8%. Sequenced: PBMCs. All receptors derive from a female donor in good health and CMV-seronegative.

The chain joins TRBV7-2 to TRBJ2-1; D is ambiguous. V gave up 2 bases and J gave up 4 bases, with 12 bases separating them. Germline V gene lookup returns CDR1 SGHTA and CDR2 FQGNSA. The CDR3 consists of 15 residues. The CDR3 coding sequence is TGTGCCAGCAGCTTAAGCTCACTACTATACAATGAGCAGTTCTTC. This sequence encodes CASSLSSLLYNEQFF.

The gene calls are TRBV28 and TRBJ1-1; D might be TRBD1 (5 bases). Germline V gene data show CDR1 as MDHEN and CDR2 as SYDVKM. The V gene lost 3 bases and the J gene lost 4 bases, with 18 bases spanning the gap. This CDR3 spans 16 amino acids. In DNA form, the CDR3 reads TGTGCCAGCAGTTTGGGCGGGATCGGGGGGGGCACTGAAGCTTTCTTT. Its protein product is CASSLGGIGGGTEAFF.

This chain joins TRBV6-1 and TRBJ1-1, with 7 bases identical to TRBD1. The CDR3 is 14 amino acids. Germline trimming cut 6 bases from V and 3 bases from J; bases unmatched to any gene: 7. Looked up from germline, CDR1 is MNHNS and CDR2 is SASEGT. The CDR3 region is CASRMTGLYTEAFF. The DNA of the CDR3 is TGTGCCAGCAGAATGACAGGGCTTTACACTGAAGCTTTCTTT.

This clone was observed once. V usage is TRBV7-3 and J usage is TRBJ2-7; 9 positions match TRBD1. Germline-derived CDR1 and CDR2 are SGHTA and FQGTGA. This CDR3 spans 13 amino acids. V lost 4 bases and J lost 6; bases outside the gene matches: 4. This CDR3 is CASSSGQGFEQYF. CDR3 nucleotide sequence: TGTGCCAGCAGCTCCGGACAGGGGTTCGAGCAGTACTTC.

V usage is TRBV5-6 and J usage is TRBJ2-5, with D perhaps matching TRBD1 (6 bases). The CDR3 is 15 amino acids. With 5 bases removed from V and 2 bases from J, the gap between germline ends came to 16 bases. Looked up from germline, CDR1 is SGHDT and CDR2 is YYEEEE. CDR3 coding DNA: TGTGCCAGCAGTAACGGACAGCTCCTACAAGAGACCCAGTACTTC. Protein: CASSNGQLLQETQYF.

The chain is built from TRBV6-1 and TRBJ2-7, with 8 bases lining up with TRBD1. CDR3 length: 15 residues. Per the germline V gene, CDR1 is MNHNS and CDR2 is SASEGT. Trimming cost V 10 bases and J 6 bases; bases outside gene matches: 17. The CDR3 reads CATRGTGAISGEQYF. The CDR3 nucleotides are TGTGCCACCAGAGGGACAGGAGCAATTAGCGGCGAGCAGTACTTC.

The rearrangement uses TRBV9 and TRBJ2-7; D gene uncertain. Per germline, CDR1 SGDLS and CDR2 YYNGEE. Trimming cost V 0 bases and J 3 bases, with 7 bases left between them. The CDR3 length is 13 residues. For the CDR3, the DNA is TGTGCCAGCAGCGTAGGATACAGCTACGAGCAGTACTTC. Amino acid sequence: CASSVGYSYEQYF.

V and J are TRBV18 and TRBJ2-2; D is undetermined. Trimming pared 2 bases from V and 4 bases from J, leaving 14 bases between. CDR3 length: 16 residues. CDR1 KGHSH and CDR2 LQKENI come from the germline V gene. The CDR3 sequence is CASSPTPRQSTGELFF. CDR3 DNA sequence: TGTGCCAGCTCACCAACCCCCAGGCAAAGCACCGGGGAGCTGTTTTTT.

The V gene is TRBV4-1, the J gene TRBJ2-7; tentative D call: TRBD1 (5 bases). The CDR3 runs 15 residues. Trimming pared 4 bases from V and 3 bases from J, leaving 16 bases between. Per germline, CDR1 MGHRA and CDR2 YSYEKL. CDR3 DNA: TGCGCCAGCAGCCCCCTCGAAGAGCAGGGCTACGAGCAGTACTTC. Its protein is CASSPLEEQGYEQYF.

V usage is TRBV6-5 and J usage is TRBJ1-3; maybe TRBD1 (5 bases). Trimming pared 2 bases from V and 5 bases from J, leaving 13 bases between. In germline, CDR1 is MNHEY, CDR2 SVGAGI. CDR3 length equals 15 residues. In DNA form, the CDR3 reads TGTGCCAGCAGTTACCCCAGGTCGGACAGAAACACCATATATTTT. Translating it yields CASSYPRSDRNTIYF.

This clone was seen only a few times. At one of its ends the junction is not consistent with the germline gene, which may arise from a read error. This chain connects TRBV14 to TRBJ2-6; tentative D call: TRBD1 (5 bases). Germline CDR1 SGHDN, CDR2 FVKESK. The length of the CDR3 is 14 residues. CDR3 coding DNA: TGTGCCAGCAGCCATAAGGCTGGGGCCAACGGCCTGACTTTC. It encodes CASSHKAGANGLTF.

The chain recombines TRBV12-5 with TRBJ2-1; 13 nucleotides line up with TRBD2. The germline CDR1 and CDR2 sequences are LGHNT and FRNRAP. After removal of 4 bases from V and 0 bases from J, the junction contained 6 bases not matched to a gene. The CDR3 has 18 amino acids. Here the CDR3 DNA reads TGTGCTAGTGGTTCGGGACTAGCGGGGTTCGGCTCCTACAATGAGCAGTTCTTC. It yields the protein CASGSGLAGFGSYNEQFF.

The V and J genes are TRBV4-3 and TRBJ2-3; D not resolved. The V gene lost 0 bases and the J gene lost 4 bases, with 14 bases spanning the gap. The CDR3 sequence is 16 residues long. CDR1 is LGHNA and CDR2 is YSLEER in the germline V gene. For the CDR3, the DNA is TGCGCCAGCAGCCAAGATTTTGCTGGCGGAGCAGATACGCAGTATTTT. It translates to CASSQDFAGGADTQYF.

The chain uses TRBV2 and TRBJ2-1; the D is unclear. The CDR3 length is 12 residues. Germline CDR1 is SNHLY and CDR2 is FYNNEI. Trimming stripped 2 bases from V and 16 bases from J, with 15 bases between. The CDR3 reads CASSESPAQRFF. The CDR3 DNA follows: TGTGCCAGCAGTGAATCGCCAGCGCAGCGATTCTTC.

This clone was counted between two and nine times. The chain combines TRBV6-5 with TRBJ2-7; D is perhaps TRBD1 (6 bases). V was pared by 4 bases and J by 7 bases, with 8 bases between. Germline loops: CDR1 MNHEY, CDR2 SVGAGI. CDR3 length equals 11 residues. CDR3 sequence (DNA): TGTGCCAGCAGTTCAGGACAGGAGCAGTACTTC. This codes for CASSSGQEQYF.

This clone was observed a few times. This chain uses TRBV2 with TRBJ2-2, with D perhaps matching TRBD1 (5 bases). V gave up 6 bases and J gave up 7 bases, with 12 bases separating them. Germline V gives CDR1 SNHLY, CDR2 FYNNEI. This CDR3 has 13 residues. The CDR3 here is CASRGLGIGELFF. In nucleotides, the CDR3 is TGTGCCAGCAGGGGGCTAGGTATCGGGGAGCTGTTTTTT.

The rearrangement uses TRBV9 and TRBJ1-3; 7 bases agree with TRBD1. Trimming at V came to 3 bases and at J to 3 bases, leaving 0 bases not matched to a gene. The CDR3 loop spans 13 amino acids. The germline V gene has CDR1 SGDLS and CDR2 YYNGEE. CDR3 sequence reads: CASSGTGGNTIYF. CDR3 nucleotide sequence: TGTGCCAGCAGCGGGACAGGTGGAAACACCATATATTTT.

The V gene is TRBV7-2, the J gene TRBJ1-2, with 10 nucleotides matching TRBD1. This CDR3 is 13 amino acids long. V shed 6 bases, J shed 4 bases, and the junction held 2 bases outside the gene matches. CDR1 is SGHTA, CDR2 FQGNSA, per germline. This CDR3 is CASRGQGSYGYTF. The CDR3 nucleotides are TGTGCCAGCAGGGGACAGGGGAGCTATGGCTACACCTTC.

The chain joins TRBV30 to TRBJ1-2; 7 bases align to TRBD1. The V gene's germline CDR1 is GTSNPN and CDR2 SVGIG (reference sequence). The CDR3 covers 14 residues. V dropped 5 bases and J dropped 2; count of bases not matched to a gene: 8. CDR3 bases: TGTGCCTGGGGGGCAGGGACAGACAACTATGGCTACACCTTC. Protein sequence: CAWGAGTDNYGYTF.

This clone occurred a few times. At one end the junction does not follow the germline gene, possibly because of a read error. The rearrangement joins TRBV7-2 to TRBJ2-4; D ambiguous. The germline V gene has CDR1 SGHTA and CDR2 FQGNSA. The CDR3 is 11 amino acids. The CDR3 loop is CASSASGSYNF. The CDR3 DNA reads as TGTGCCAGCAGCGCCTCCGGGTCATACAACTTC.

The DNA for the CDR3 is TGTGCCAGCAGCTTAAACGGGGGGGCCATCACCGGGGAGCTGTTTTTT. The encoded protein is CASSLNGGAITGELFF. The chain recombines TRBV7-6 with TRBJ2-2; TRBD2 matches at 8 bases. Trimming at V came to 2 bases and at J to 4 bases, leaving 6 bases not matched to a gene. CDR1 is SGHVS and CDR2 is FNYEAQ in the germline V gene. This CDR3 is 16 amino acids long.

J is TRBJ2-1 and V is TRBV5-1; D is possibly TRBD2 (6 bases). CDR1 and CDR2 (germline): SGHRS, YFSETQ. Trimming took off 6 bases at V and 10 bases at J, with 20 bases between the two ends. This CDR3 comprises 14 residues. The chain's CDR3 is CASNPGLSSQEQFF. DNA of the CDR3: TGCGCCAGCAACCCGGGACTTTCCTCCCAGGAGCAGTTCTTC.

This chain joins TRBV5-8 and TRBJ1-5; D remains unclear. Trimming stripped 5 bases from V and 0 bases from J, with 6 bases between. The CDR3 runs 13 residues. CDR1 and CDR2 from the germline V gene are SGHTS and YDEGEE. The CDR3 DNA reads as TGTGCCAGCAGGTTAATTAGCAATCAGCCCCAGCATTTT. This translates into CASRLISNQPQHF. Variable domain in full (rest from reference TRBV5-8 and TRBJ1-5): EAGVTQSPTHLIKTRGQQATLRCSPISGHTSVYWYQQALGLGLQFLLWYDEGEERNRGNFPPRFSGRQFPNYSSELNVNALELEDSALYLCASRLISNQPQHFGDGTRLSIL.

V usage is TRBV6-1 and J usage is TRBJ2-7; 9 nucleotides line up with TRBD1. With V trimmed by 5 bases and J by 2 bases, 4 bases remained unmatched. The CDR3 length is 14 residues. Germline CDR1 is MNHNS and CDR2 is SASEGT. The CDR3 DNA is TGTGCCAGCAGTCCCCGACAGGGGGCCTACGAGCAGTACTTC. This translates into CASSPRQGAYEQYF.